This T cell receptor beta chain was sequenced in a study of blood T cell repertoires in COVID-19. Whole-study context: Acute-phase and convalescent COVID-19 samples originated in the United States, Italy and Spain. T cells, B-cell-depleted T cells, or PBMCs supplied cDNA or gDNA.

This clone was observed a few times. Trimming pared 3 bases from V and 5 bases from J, leaving 14 bases between. The germline CDR1 and CDR2 sequences are MDHEN and SYDVKM. This CDR3 is 14 amino acids long. Study processing details: Amplified reference gene primers provided the basis for estimating nucleated cell counts. The protocol was immunoSEQ multiplex PCR, while the TCRdb copy is restricted to in-frame clones and leaves out a portion. The V and J calls and clone size were taken over from that table, and D and trimming were inferred from the DNA. The table shows about 190,000 clones, with 65% to 80% occurring only once.

J is TRBJ2-7 and V is TRBV28; D is possibly TRBD2 (6 bases). The sequencing input was peripheral blood. The clonotype originates from a woman aged 50 to 65 with acute or convalescent COVID-19. The DNA for the CDR3 is TGTGCCAGCAGTTTTAACGGAGGGTGGGACGAGCAGTACTTC. Amino acids: CASSFNGGWDEQYF.